The 29 T cell receptor beta chains reported below all come from one sample, sequenced in a study of blood T cell repertoires in COVID-19. Sequencing used immunoSEQ multiplex PCR; TCRdb keeps in-frame clones, though not all of them. The repertoire has about 42,000 clones, roughly 87% of them found once; the top ten carry more than 20%. The sample was peripheral blood. These receptor sequences come from a woman of 80 years or more in a cohort sampled during active or convalescent COVID-19.

This clone was observed once. This CDR3 is CASSPIDGTGSVKLFF. DNA of the CDR3: TGTGCCAGCAGCCCTATCGACGGGACAGGGTCGGTAAAACTGTTTTTT. This rearrangement joins TRBV7-9 to TRBJ1-4; 9 positions match TRBD1. CDR1 is SEHNR, CDR2 FQNEAQ, per germline (reference sequence). CDR3 length equals 16 residues. Trimming at V came to 5 bases and at J to 10 bases, leaving 14 bases not matched to a gene.

The chain combines TRBV30 with TRBJ2-7; D is unclear. V was shortened by 5 bases and J by 4 bases, with 15 bases between the two germline ends. Germline V gene data show CDR1 as GTSNPN and CDR2 as SVGIG (reference sequence). This CDR3 contains 13 residues. CDR3 in amino acids: CAWRRHGWYEQYF. The CDR3 DNA follows: TGTGCCTGGCGACGACACGGATGGTACGAGCAGTACTTC.

V gene TRBV12-3 or TRBV12-4 combines with J gene TRBJ1-1, with TRBD1 as a possible D gene (5 bases). Trimming took off 5 bases at V and 4 bases at J, with 11 bases between the two ends. This CDR3 is built from 13 residues. The CDR3 is CASSRRVTTEAFF. The CDR3 coding sequence is TGTGCCAGCAGTCGCAGGGTGACCACTGAAGCTTTCTTT.

V and J are TRBV11-2 and TRBJ2-3, with 11 bases matching TRBD2. With V trimmed by 1 base and J by 1 base, 7 bases remained unmatched. The CDR3 runs to 18 residues. Germline-derived CDR1 and CDR2 are SGHAT and FQNNGV. The CDR3 region is CASSLGTSGRGRTDTQYF. In DNA form, the CDR3 reads TGTGCCAGCAGCTTAGGGACTAGCGGGCGGGGACGCACAGATACGCAGTATTTT.

This rearrangement joins TRBV10-3 to TRBJ2-7, with 11 bases lining up with TRBD2. V dropped 6 bases and J dropped 2; count of bases not matched to a gene: 6. Looked up from germline, CDR1 is ENHRY and CDR2 is SYGVKD. CDR3 length: 15 amino acids. The CDR3 sequence is CAISSGLADTYEQYF. For the CDR3, the DNA is TGTGCCATCAGCTCGGGACTAGCGGATACCTACGAGCAGTACTTC.

The gene calls are TRBV6-5 and TRBJ1-5; 7 bases are shared with TRBD1. V lost 2 bases to trimming and J lost 6 bases; unmatched junction nucleotides: 1. Germline assignment: CDR1 MNHEY and CDR2 SVGAGI. The CDR3 sequence is 13 residues long. The chain's CDR3 is CASSYNRGQPQHF. CDR3 coding DNA: TGTGCCAGCAGTTACAACAGGGGTCAGCCCCAGCATTTT.

The V and J genes are TRBV4-3 and TRBJ2-3; D is unresolved. Deletions cut 0 bases from V and 6 bases from J, with 10 bases between. This CDR3 has 14 residues. Per germline, CDR1 LGHNA and CDR2 YSLEER. This CDR3 reads CASSQDPSRDTQYF. CDR3 DNA: TGCGCCAGCAGCCAAGATCCGTCCCGGGATACGCAGTATTTT.

In this sample, this clone turned up once. Distinct nucleotide sequences in the sample also encode this CDR3. This chain uses TRBV2 with TRBJ1-5; D is possibly TRBD1 (5 bases). The CDR3 is made up of 14 amino acids. Germline CDR1 SNHLY, CDR2 FYNNEI. The V end was cut by 3 bases, the J end by 7 bases, with 13 bases between. The CDR3 region has the DNA TGTGCCAGCAGTGACCGGGGGGTCGGGCAGCCCCAGCATTTT. Translating it yields CASSDRGVGQPQHF.

The rearrangement links TRBV7-2 to TRBJ2-1; D gene ambiguous. Trimming left V 6 bases short and J 0 bases short, with 12 bases between. The CDR3 covers 15 residues. Looked up from germline, CDR1 is SGHTA and CDR2 is FQGNSA. The CDR3 DNA follows: TGTGCCAGCAGTTTGGGCACTTCCTCCTACAATGAGCAGTTCTTC. Protein product: CASSLGTSSYNEQFF. The full variable domain, rest sourced from reference TRBV7-2 and TRBJ2-1, is GAGVSQSPSNKVTEKGKDVELRCDPISGHTALYWYRQSLGQGLEFLIYFQGNSAPDKSGLPSDRFSAERTGGSVSTLTIQRTQQEDSAVYLCASSLGTSSYNEQFFGPGTRLTVL.

The V and J genes are TRBV7-9 and TRBJ1-5; 7 bases agree with TRBD1. The germline CDR1 and CDR2 sequences are SEHNR and FQNEAQ (reference sequence). The ends lost 3 bases at V and 4 bases at J; junction bases unmatched: 18. The CDR3 length is 19 residues. This chain's CDR3 is CASSFSYRGQGERNQPQHF. In DNA, the CDR3 is TGTGCCAGCAGCTTCTCCTATAGGGGGCAAGGGGAAAGAAATCAGCCCCAGCATTTT. Based on the CDR3 plus reference TRBV7-9 and TRBJ1-5, the full variable domain is DTGVSQNPRHKITKRGQNVTFRCDPISEHNRLYWYRQTLGQGPEFLTYFQNEAQLEKSRLLSDRFSAERPKGSFSTLEIQRTEQGDSAMYLCASSFSYRGQGERNQPQHFGDGTRLSIL.

The chain links TRBV7-3 to TRBJ2-1, with D possibly TRBD1 on 7 matching bases. The CDR3 covers 15 residues. With 6 bases removed from V and 8 bases from J, the gap between germline ends came to 20 bases. In germline, CDR1 is SGHTA, CDR2 FQGTGA. The CDR3 coding sequence is TGTGCCAGCAGTCACACGACAGGGAGGCATGATGAGCAGTTCTTC. This codes for CASSHTTGRHDEQFF.

The rearrangement joins TRBV19 to TRBJ1-2; TRBD1 is a possible D gene (6 bases). Trimming took 6 bases from V and 2 from J, leaving 13 bases between them. The CDR3 is made up of 14 amino acids. In germline, CDR1 is LNHDA, CDR2 SQIVND (reference sequence). CDR3 sequence (DNA): TGTGCCAGTAGCCCAAACAGGGTAAACTATGGCTACACCTTC. Residues: CASSPNRVNYGYTF.

The gene calls are TRBV7-6 and TRBJ2-5; weak D call: TRBD2 (5 bases). Germline V gives CDR1 SGHVS, CDR2 FNYEAQ. CDR3 length: 14 amino acids. Trimming removed 4 bases from V and 2 bases from J, with 11 bases in between. As DNA, the CDR3 is TGTGCCAGCAGCTACAGCGGTTCTCAAGAGACCCAGTACTTC. Its translation is CASSYSGSQETQYF.

This chain joins TRBV5-6 and TRBJ2-5; 9 bases fit TRBD1. CDR1 SGHDT and CDR2 YYEEEE come from the germline V gene. Trimming removed 5 bases from V and 0 bases from J; junction bases left unmatched: 8. The CDR3 has 16 amino acids. The CDR3 region is CASSWTGAGYQETQYF. The CDR3 bases are TGTGCCAGCAGTTGGACAGGGGCAGGCTACCAAGAGACCCAGTACTTC.

DNA for the CDR3: TGTGCCAGCAGCTGGACAGGGGGGGATGAAAAACTGTTTTTT. Its translation: CASSWTGGDEKLFF. V is TRBV5-8 and J is TRBJ1-4; 10 bases align to TRBD1. V lost 3 bases, J lost 6 bases, and 2 bases stayed unmatched. Germline CDR1 is SGHTS and CDR2 is YDEGEE. The CDR3 has 14 residues.

The gene calls are TRBV2 and TRBJ1-2; D gene ambiguous. The germline V and J ends were trimmed by 6 bases and 4 bases, with 15 bases remaining between them. Germline V gene data show CDR1 as SNHLY and CDR2 as FYNNEI. The CDR3 contains 14 residues. The CDR3 region is CASSPFPGSYGYTF. As DNA, the CDR3 is TGTGCCAGCAGCCCCTTTCCCGGGAGCTATGGCTACACCTTC.

V is TRBV30 and J is TRBJ2-3, with TRBD2 matching over 7 bases. This CDR3 comprises 14 residues. Per the germline V gene, CDR1 is GTSNPN and CDR2 is SVGIG (reference sequence). The V gene end was trimmed by 0 bases and the J gene end by 4 bases; junction bases not matched to a gene: 4. The DNA for the CDR3 is TGTGCCTGGAGTGTGGGGGGGACCTCAGATACGCAGTATTTT. Translated: CAWSVGGTSDTQYF.

The chain has TRBV6-2 or TRBV6-3 and TRBJ1-6; no definite D call. Trimming left V 1 base short and J 8 bases short, with 9 bases between. The CDR3 has 14 amino acids. The germline CDR1 and CDR2 sequences are MNHEY and SVGEGT. This CDR3 is CASSYWRVDSPLHF. The CDR3 bases are TGTGCCAGCAGTTACTGGAGGGTGGATTCACCCCTCCACTTT.

The chain combines TRBV19 with TRBJ2-7, with D possibly being TRBD1 (6 bases). The CDR3 has 15 residues. V gave up 3 bases and J gave up 3 bases, with 15 bases separating them. In germline, CDR1 is LNHDA, CDR2 SQIVND (reference sequence). CDR3 in amino acids: CASSIHFGQNYEQYF. The CDR3 DNA follows: TGTGCCAGTAGTATCCATTTCGGACAGAACTACGAGCAGTACTTC. The entire variable domain, with the rest obtained from reference TRBV19 and TRBJ2-7, is as follows: DGGITQSPKYLFRKEGQNVTLSCEQNLNHDAMYWYRQDPGQGLRLIYYSQIVNDFQKGDIAEGYSVSREKKESFPLTVTSAQKNPTAFYLCASSIHFGQNYEQYFGPGTRLTVT.

The rearrangement uses TRBV3-1 (or the pseudogene TRBV3-2) and TRBJ2-1; 13 bases line up with TRBD2. V dropped 4 bases and J dropped 8; count of bases not matched to a gene: 11. CDR3 length: 17 residues. Per germline, CDR1 LGHDT and CDR2 YNNKEL (reference sequence). CDR3 amino acids: CASSPQGTSGTGYEQFF. Here the CDR3 DNA reads TGTGCCAGCAGCCCTCAGGGGACTAGCGGGACGGGGTATGAGCAGTTCTTC.

The chain carries TRBV6-5 and TRBJ2-7; D perhaps matches TRBD2 (5 bases). Germline V CDR1 and CDR2: MNHEY, SVGAGI. V lost 7 bases and J lost 0, with 10 bases in between. The CDR3 runs to 13 residues. CDR3 sequence: CASTEGSSYEQYF. CDR3 DNA sequence: TGTGCCAGCACCGAGGGCAGCTCCTACGAGCAGTACTTC.

The chain combines TRBV10-1 with TRBJ1-3; D remains unclear. Germline V lookup: CDR1 WNHNN, CDR2 SYGVQD (reference sequence). CDR3 length: 15 residues. Trimming removed 7 bases from V and 3 bases from J, with 16 bases in between. The CDR3 region is CASKSRWQDGNTIYF. The CDR3 DNA follows: TGCGCCAGCAAATCGCGTTGGCAGGATGGAAACACCATATATTTT.

This chain links TRBV3-1 (or the pseudogene TRBV3-2) with TRBJ2-1; possible D gene TRBD1, 5 bases. The CDR3 consists of 15 residues. Germline V gives CDR1 LGHDT, CDR2 YNNKEL (reference sequence). V dropped 1 base and J dropped 7 bases, with 14 bases sitting between them. CDR3 protein: CASSQGAGSNNEQFF. In DNA form, the CDR3 reads TGTGCCAGCAGCCAAGGGGCAGGGTCAAATAATGAGCAGTTCTTC.

The chain combines TRBV5-1 with TRBJ1-3; D ambiguous. The germline gives CDR1 SGHRS, CDR2 YFSETQ. The CDR3 totals 13 residues. V was cut by 0 bases and J by 6 bases, with 7 bases left in between. CDR3 amino acids: CASSLDSQNTIYF. The CDR3 nucleotides read TGCGCCAGCAGCTTGGATTCACAAAACACCATATATTTT. The variable domain in full, completed from reference TRBV5-1 and TRBJ1-3, reads KAGVTQTPRYLIKTRGQQVTLSCSPISGHRSVSWYQQTPGQGLQFLFEYFSETQRNKGNFPGRFSGRQFSNSRSEMNVSTLELGDSALYLCASSLDSQNTIYFGEGSWLTVV.

The chain uses TRBV18 and TRBJ2-6, with TRBD2 matching 7 bases. Germline CDR1 reads KGHSH; CDR2 reads LQKENI. CDR3 length: 16 residues. V was pared by 3 bases and J by 2 bases, with 4 bases of the junction left unmatched. CDR3 DNA: TGTGCCAGCTCACCCATACGGGGGGCTGGGGCCAACGTCCTGACTTTC. Protein sequence: CASSPIRGAGANVLTF.

The chain combines TRBV2 with TRBJ1-6; a weak D match, TRBD1 (5 bases). This CDR3 comprises 14 residues. V shed 5 bases and J shed 9 bases, with 14 bases lying between them. Germline values: CDR1 SNHLY, CDR2 FYNNEI. CDR3 nucleotides: TGTGCCAGCAGTCCTACCAGGGTTCCTTCACCCCTCCACTTT. Protein sequence: CASSPTRVPSPLHF.

V gene TRBV6-5 combines with J gene TRBJ1-3; D not certain. Germline V gene sequence: CDR1 MNHEY, CDR2 SVGAGI. The CDR3 spans 15 residues. The germline V and J ends were trimmed by 6 bases and 0 bases, with 12 bases remaining between them. CDR3 sequence reads: CASRTDGISGNTIYF. Written as DNA, the CDR3 is TGTGCCAGCAGGACCGACGGGATCTCTGGAAACACCATATATTTT.

This clone was seen a single time. The rearrangement links TRBV10-2 to TRBJ1-2; 7 nucleotides align to TRBD1. Per the germline V gene, CDR1 is WSHSY and CDR2 is SAAADI. The V and J ends lost 6 bases and 2 bases, in that order; junction bases with no gene match: 3. The CDR3 is 13 amino acids. The CDR3 DNA follows: TGCGCCAGCAGAGGGACAGTAAACTATGGCTACACCTTC. It yields the protein CASRGTVNYGYTF.

The J gene is TRBJ1-1, the V gene TRBV9; 8 bases match TRBD1. The germline CDR1 and CDR2 sequences are SGDLS and YYNGEE. The V gene end was trimmed by 1 base and the J gene end by 5 bases; junction bases not matched to a gene: 4. This CDR3 is 14 amino acids long. CDR3 sequence (DNA): TGTGCCAGCAGCGTACCAGGGGGCGCAACTGAAGCTTTCTTT. Residues: CASSVPGGATEAFF.